This T cell receptor beta chain was recorded in a study of shared clonotypes between healthy human individuals (TCRdb year 2020). Background for the entire study: The cohort comprised a couple of women and three men aged 18 to 49 years. For each donor, three plates each were used for CD4 naive and CD4 memory, two plates were used for CD8 naive, and one plate was used for CD8 memory. Blood TCR repertoires of five healthy adults were deeply sequenced to estimate repertoire size and the extent of clonotype sharing between individuals. To increase sequencing depth and limit assay-specific biases, different laboratories used diverse techniques to prepare libraries and sequence TCR repertoires. Per donor, leukapheresis produced somewhere between about 0.94 and 9 billion PBMCs. The research as a whole found: Across a few donors, approximately 5% of naive CD4, roughly 3.5% of naive CD8, approximately 2.5% of memory CD4, and approximately 0.42% of memory CD8 clonotypes were shared. Even with the large sequencing depth, rarefaction of the sorted-subset datasets indicated that sequencing was incomplete. Estimated clonotype richness was generally larger for naive than for memory subsets. Sampling was limited to blood, and TCR repertoires in tissue likely differ from TCR repertoires in blood. Clonotypes shared by all four sorted-subset donors showed higher generation probabilities than non-shared clonotypes. Based on pairwise subsampling, the degree of clonotype sharing among donors was expected to be affected by sequencing depth. The genetic and exposure-history diversity represented was limited by the small number of donors.

Using the deep immunoSEQ assay, TCR CDR3 regions were amplified from genomic DNA by multiplex PCR. For each cell subset, the extracted genomic DNA was distributed evenly across all wells of several immunoSEQ 96-well plates, and each plate served as one replicate. For sorted subsets, each replicate PCR was loaded with 150 to 250 ng genomic DNA, equivalent to about 30,000 T cell genomes. Purified libraries were quantified with a Qubit 3.0 fluorometer, sized on a Bioanalyzer 2100, and re-quantified with the KAPA Library Quantification kit. Every immunoSEQ 96-well plate was sequenced on a dedicated single-read 150-cycle Illumina NextSeq 550 flow cell. The published analysis was carried out like this. Because only junctional sequences without quality scores were contained in the immunoSEQ output, filtering matching that applied to full-length reads could not be performed. Sequences were annotated with PyIR, a Python wrapper for IgBLAST v1.9, using IMGT germline references to assign V/J genes and CDR3. Any read was removed if the V/J assignment was weak (E-value above 1e-6), the CDR3 was missing, or the read contained stop codons, out-of-frame junctions, or ambiguous translated residues. A V3J clonotype was defined by an identical inferred V gene, J gene, and CDR3 amino acid sequence. Percentage overlap between repertoires was calculated by dividing the number of shared unique clonotypes by the size of the smaller repertoire. Three approaches were used to assess repertoire richness: RTK rarefaction, the Chao1 estimator, and Recon v2.1 estimates of unobserved clonotypes. Generation probabilities for all TCRbeta clonotypes obtained by the gDNA method from a few donors were computed using OLGA. Sourced from immuneACCESS, this table was stored by TCRdb with only in-frame sequences that have V and J called. A share of the clones is absent; for the studies checked, an unresolved V gene accounts for under half, and the remainder has no known explanation. That table supplies the V and J calls and clone size; D and trimming were determined from the DNA. The sample records millions of clones, 85% to 95% of which are singletons. The top ten clonotypes cover 0.1% to 0.15% of the sample.

A word on this clone: This clone's antigen is unknown. No much larger clone exists at a distance of one base, and base qualities are not known.

The donors were healthy, HIV-negative adults who had no recently reported acute infections or vaccinations. Every donor was a Caucasian adult living in Nashville, Tennessee, USA. CD4+ T cells were enriched by magnetic negative selection; naive cells were then positively selected on CD45RA, and the negative fraction formed the memory subset. Blood was collected by leukapheresis, and PBMCs were isolated by Ficoll-Histopaque density gradient centrifugation and then cryopreserved in liquid nitrogen vapor phase. Analytical flow cytometry was used to check the purity and quantity of each magnetically sorted T cell population. Each sorted fraction had its genomic DNA isolated and then quantified by UV absorbance on a Nanodrop 2000c. The junction shows trimming of 6 bases on V and 2 bases on J, plus 8 bases between the germline ends. The CDR1 and CDR2 encoded by the germline V gene are SGHTA and FQGNSA. Including cysteine and phenylalanine, the CDR3 has 13 amino acids. The only DNA kept is the CDR3, 39 bases in frame from the first base.

Recombination joined TRBV7-2 with TRBJ2-1; too little of a D gene remains to name it. Sample: naive CD4+ T cells sorted from blood. Read against the paper, the sample's cell subset or site label means: CD45RA+ positively selected. The clonotype comes from a man aged 18 to 29 in good health. DNA sequence: TGTGCCAGCAGGGGCTACACCTACAATGAGCAGTTCTTC. Its translation reads: CASRGYTYNEQFF.